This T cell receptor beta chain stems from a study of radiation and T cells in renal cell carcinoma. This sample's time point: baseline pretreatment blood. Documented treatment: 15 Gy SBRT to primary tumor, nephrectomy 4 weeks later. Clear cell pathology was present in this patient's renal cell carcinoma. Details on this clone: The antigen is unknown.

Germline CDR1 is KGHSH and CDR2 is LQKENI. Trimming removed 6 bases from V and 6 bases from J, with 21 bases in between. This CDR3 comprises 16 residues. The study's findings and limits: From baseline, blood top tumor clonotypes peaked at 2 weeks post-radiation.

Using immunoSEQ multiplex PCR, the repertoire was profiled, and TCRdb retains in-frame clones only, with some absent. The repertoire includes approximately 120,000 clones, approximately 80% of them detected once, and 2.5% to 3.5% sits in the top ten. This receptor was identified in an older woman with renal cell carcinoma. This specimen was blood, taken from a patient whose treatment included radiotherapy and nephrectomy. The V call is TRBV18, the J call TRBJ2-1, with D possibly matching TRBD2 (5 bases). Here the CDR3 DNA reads TGTGCCAGCTCCTCTCAACTAGAGTTGTTGTTCAATGAGCAGTTCTTC. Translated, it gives CASSSQLELLFNEQFF.